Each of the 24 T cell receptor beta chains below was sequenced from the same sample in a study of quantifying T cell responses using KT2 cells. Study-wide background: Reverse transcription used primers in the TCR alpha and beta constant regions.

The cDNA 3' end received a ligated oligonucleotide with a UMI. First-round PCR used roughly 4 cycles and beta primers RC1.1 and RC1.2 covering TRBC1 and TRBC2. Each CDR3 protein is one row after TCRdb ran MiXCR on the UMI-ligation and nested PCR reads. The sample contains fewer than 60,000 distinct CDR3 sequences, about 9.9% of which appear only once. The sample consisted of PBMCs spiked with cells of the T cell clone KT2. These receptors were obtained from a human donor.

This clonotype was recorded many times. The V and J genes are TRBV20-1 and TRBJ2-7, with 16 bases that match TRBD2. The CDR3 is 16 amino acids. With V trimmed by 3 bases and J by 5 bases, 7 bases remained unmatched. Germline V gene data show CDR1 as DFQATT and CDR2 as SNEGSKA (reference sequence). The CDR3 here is CSARPGLAGGMDEQYF. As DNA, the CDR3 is TGCAGTGCTAGGCCGGGACTAGCGGGAGGGATGGACGAGCAGTACTTC.

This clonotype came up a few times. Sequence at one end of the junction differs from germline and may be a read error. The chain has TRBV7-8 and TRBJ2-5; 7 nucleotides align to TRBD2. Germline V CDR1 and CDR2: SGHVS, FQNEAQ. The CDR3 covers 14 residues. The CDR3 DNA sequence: TGTGCCAGCAGCCTAGCGGAGGGAAAAGAGACCCAGTACTTC. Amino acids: CASSLAEGKETQYF.

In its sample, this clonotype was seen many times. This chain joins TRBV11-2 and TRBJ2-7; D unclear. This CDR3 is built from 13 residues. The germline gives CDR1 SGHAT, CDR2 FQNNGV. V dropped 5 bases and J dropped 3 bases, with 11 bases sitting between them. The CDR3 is CASSPLTSYEQYF. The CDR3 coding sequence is TGTGCCAGCAGCCCACTGACAAGCTACGAGCAGTACTTC.

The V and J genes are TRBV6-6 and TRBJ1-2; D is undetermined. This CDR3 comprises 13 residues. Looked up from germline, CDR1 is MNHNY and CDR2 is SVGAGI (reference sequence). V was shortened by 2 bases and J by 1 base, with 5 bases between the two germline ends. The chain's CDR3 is CASSYGNNYGYTF. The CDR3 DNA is TGTGCCAGCAGTTACGGGAATAACTATGGCTACACCTTC.

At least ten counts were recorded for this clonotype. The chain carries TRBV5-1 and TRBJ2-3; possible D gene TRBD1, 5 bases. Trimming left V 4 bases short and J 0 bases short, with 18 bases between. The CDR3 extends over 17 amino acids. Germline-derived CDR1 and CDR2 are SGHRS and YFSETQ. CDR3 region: CASSKLPGHESTDTQYF. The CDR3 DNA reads TGCGCCAGCAGCAAACTTCCCGGACATGAGAGCACAGATACGCAGTATTTT. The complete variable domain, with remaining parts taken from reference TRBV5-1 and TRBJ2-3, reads KAGVTQTPRYLIKTRGQQVTLSCSPISGHRSVSWYQQTPGQGLQFLFEYFSETQRNKGNFPGRFSGRQFSNSRSEMNVSTLELGDSALYLCASSKLPGHESTDTQYFGPGTRLTVL.

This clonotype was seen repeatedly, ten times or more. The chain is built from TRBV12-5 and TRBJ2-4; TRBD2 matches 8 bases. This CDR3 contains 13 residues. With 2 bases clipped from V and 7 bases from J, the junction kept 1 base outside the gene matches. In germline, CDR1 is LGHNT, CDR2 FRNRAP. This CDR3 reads CASGLTSGNIQYF. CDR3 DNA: TGTGCTAGTGGTTTGACTAGCGGTAACATTCAGTACTTC.

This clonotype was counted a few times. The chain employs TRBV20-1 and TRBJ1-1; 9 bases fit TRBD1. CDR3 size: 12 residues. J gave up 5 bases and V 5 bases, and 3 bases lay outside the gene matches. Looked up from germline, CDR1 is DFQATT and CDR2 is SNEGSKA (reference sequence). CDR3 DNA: TGCAGTGCTCCCGACAGGGGGACTGAAGCTTTCTTT. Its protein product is CSAPDRGTEAFF.

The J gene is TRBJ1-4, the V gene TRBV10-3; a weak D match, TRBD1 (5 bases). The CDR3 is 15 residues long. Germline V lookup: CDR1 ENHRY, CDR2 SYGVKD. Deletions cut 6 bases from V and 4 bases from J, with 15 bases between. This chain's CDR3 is CAISLNRDGNEKLFF. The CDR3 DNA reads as TGTGCCATCAGCCTTAACCGGGACGGTAATGAAAAACTGTTTTTT.

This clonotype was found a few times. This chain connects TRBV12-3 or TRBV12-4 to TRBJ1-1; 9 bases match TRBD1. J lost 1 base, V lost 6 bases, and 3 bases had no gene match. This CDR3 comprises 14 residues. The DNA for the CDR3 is TGTGCCAGCAGCCGACAGGGGGGGAACACTGAAGCTTTCTTT. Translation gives CASSRQGGNTEAFF.

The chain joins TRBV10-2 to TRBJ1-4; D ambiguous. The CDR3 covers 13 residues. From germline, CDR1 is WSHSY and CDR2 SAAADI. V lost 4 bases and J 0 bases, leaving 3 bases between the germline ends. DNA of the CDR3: TGCGCCAGCAGTGGTGCAACTAATGAAAAACTGTTTTTT. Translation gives CASSGATNEKLFF.

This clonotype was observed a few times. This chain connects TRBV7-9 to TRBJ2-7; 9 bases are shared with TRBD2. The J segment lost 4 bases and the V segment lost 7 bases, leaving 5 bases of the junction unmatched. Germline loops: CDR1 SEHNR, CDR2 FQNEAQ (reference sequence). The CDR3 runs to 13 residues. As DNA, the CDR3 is TGTGCCAGCAAGTATAGCGGGAGTTACGAGCAGTACTTC. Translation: CASKYSGSYEQYF.

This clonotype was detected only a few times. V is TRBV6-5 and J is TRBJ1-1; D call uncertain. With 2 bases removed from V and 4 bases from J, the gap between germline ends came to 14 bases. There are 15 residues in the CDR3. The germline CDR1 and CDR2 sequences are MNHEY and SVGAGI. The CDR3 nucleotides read TGTGCCAGCAGTTACGGTGCTCAGGAGGGCACTGAAGCTTTCTTT. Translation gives CASSYGAQEGTEAFF.

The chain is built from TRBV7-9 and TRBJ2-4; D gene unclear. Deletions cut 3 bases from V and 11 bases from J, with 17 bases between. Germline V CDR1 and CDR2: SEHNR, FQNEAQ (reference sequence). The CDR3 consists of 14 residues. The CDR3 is CASSFEGAGEVQYF. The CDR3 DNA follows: TGTGCCAGCAGCTTTGAAGGAGCTGGTGAGGTTCAGTACTTC.

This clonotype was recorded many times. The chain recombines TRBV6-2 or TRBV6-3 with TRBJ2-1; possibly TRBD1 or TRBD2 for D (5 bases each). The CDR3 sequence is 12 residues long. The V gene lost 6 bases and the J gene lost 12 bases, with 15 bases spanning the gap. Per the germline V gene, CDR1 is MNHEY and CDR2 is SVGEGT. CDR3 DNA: TGTGCCAGCAGGGACGGGGCCCTAGGGCAGTTCTTC. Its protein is CASRDGALGQFF.

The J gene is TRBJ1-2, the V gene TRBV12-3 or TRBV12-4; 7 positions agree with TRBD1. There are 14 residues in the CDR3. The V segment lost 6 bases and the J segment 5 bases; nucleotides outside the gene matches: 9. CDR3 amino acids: CASSPGQDVYGYTF. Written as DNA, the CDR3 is TGTGCCAGCAGCCCTGGACAGGACGTTTATGGCTACACCTTC.

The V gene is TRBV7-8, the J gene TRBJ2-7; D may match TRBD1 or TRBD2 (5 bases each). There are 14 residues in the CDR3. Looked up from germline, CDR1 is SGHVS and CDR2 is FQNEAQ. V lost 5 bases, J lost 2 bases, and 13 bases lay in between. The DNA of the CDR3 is TGTGCCAGCAGCCCTACGGGGCTCACCTACGAGCAGTACTTC. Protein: CASSPTGLTYEQYF.

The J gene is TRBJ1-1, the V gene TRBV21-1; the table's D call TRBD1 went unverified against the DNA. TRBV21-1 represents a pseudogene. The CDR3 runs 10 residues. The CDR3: CASTPGAAFF. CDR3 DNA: TGTGCCAGCACCCCGGGAGCGGCTTTCTTT.

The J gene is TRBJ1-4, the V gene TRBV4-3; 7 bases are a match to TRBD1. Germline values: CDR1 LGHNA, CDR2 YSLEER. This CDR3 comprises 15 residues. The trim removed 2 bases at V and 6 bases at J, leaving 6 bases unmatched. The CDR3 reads CASSQLGQADEKLFF. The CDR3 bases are TGCGCCAGCAGCCAACTAGGACAGGCCGATGAAAAACTGTTTTTT.

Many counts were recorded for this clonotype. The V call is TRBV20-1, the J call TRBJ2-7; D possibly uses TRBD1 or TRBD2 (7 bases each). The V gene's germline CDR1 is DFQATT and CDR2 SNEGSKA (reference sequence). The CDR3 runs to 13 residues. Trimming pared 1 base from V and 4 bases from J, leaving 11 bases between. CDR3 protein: CSARGQGGYEQYF. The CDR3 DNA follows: TGCAGTGCTAGAGGACAGGGAGGGTACGAGCAGTACTTC.

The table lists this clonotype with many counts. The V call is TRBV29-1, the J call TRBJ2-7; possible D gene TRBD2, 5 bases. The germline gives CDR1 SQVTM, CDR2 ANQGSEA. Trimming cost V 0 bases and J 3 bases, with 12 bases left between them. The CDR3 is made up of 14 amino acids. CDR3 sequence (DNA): TGCAGCGTTGAAGATTCCTTTGGGAGCTACGAGCAGTACTTC. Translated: CSVEDSFGSYEQYF.

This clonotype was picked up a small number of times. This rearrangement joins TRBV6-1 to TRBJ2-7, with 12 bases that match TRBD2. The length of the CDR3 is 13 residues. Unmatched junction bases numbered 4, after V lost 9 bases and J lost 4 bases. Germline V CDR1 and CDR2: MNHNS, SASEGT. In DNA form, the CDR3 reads TGTGCCAGTGAGACTAGCGGGGGTTACGAGCAGTACTTC. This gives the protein CASETSGGYEQYF.

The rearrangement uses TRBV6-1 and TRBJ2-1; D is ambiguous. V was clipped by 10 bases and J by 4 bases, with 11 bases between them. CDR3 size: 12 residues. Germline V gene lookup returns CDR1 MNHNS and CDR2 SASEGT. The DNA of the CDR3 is TGTGCCACCCAAGAGACGTACAATGAGCAGTTCTTC. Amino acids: CATQETYNEQFF.

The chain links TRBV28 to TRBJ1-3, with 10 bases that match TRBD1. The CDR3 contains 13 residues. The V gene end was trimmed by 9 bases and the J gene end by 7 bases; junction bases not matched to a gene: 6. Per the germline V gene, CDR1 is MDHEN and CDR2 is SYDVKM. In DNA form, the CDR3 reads TGTGCCAGTAGGACAGGGGGTAGGAACACCATATATTTT. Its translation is CASRTGGRNTIYF.

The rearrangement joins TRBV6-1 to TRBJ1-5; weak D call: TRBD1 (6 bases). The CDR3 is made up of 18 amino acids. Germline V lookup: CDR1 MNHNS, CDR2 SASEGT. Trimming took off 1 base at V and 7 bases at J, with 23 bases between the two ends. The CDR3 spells CASSEGGQGRPIRQPQHF. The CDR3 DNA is TGTGCCAGCAGTGAAGGCGGGCAGGGGAGGCCCATCCGGCAGCCCCAGCATTTT.